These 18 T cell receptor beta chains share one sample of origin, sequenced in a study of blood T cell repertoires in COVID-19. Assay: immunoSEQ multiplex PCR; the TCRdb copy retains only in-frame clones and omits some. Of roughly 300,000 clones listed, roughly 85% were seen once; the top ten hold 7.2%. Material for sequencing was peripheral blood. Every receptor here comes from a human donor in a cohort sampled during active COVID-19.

This CDR3 reads CATSEHSGGYGYTF. CDR3 DNA: TGTGCCACCAGTGAGCACTCCGGCGGGTATGGCTACACCTTC. The chain employs TRBV24-1 and TRBJ1-2; unclear D gene. The CDR3 has 14 residues. Germline values: CDR1 KGHDR, CDR2 SFDVKD. V lost 4 bases, J lost 5 bases, and 13 bases lay in between.

The CDR3 reads CASSFGGGDEQYF. The CDR3 nucleotides are TGCGCCAGCAGCTTCGGCGGGGGCGACGAGCAGTACTTC. This chain joins TRBV5-1 and TRBJ2-7; D might be TRBD2 (7 bases). V was shortened by 2 bases and J by 5 bases, with 11 bases between the two germline ends. The CDR3 is made up of 13 amino acids. Germline V gene sequence: CDR1 SGHRS, CDR2 YFSETQ.

As DNA, the CDR3 is TGTGCCAGCAGCGAAGAGGGATCGAGAGATACGCAGTATTTT. Translated, it gives CASSEEGSRDTQYF. The rearrangement links TRBV9 to TRBJ2-3; the D gene is possibly TRBD2 (5 bases). Germline CDR1 SGDLS, CDR2 YYNGEE. V was shortened by 3 bases and J by 5 bases, with 13 bases between the two germline ends. The CDR3 is made up of 14 amino acids. Variable domain in full (rest from reference TRBV9 and TRBJ2-3): DSGVTQTPKHLITATGQRVTLRCSPRSGDLSVYWYQQSLDQGLQFLIQYYNGEERAKGNILERFSAQQFPDLHSELNLSSLELGDSALYFCASSEEGSRDTQYFGPGTRLTVL.

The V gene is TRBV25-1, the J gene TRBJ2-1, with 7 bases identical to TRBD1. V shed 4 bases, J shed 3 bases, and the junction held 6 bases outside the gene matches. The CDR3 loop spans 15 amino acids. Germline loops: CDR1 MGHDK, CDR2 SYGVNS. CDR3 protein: CASSARQGFYNEQFF. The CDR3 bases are TGTGCCAGCAGTGCTAGACAGGGTTTCTACAATGAGCAGTTCTTC. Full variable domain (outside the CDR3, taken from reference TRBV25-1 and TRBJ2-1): EADIYQTPRYLVIGTGKKITLECSQTMGHDKMYWYQQDPGMELHLIHYSYGVNSTEKGDLSSESTVSRIRTEHFPLTLESARPSHTSQYLCASSARQGFYNEQFFGPGTRLTVL.

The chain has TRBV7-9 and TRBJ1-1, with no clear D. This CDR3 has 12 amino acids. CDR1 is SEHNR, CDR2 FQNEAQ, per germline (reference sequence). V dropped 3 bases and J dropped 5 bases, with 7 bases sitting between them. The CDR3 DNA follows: TGTGCCAGCAGCTTTGTTCCGACTGAAGCTTTCTTT. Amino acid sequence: CASSFVPTEAFF.

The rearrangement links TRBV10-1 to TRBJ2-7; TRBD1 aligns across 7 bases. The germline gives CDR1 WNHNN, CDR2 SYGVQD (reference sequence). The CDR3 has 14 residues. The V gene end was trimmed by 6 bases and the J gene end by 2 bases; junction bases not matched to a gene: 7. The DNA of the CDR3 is TGCGCCAGCAGGCATCAGGACAGGACCTACGAGCAGTACTTC. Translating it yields CASRHQDRTYEQYF.

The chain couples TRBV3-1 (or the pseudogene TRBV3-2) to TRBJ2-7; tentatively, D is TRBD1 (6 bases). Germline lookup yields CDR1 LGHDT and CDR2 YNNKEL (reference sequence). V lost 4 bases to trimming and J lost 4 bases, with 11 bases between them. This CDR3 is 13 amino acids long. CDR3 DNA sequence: TGTGCCAGCAGCCCCTGGGGGCTATACGAGCAGTACTTC. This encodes CASSPWGLYEQYF.

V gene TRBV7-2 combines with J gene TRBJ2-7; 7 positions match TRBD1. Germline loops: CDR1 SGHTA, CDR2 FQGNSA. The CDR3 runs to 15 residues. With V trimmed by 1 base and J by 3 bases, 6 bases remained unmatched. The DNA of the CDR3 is TGTGCCAGCAGCTTAGTGGGACAGTCTAACTACGAGCAGTACTTC. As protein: CASSLVGQSNYEQYF.

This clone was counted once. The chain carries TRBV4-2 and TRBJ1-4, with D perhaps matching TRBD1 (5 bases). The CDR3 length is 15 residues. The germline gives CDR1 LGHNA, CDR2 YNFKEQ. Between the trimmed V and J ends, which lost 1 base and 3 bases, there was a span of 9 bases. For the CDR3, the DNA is TGTGCCAGCAGCCAAGTTGGGGGGGCTAATGAAAAACTGTTTTTT. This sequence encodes CASSQVGGANEKLFF.

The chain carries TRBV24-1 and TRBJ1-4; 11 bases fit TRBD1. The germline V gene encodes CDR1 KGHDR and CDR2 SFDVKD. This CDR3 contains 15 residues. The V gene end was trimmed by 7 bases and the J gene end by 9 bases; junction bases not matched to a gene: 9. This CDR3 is CATSDSRTGGKKLFF. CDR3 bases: TGTGCCACCAGCGACTCCAGGACAGGGGGCAAAAAACTGTTTTTT.

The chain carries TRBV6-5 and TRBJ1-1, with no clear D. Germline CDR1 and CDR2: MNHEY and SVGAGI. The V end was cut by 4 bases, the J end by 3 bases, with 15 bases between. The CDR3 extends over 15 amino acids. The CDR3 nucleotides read TGTGCCAGCAGTTTGTTTCCGTGGACTGACACTGAAGCTTTCTTT. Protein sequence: CASSLFPWTDTEAFF.

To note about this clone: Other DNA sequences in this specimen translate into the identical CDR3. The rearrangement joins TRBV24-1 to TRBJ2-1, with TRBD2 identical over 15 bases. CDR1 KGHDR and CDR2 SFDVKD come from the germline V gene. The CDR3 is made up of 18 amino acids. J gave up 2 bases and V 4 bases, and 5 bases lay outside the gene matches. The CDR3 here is CATSDPGLAGGPYNEQFF. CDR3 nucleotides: TGTGCCACCAGTGACCCTGGACTAGCGGGGGGGCCCTACAATGAGCAGTTCTTC.

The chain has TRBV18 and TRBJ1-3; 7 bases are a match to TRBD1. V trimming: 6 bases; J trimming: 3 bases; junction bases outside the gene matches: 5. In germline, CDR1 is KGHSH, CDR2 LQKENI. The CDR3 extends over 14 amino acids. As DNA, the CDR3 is TGTGCCAGCTCGAGACAGGGAAGTGGAAACACCATATATTTT. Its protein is CASSRQGSGNTIYF. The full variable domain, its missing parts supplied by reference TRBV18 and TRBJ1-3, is NAGVMQNPRHLVRRRGQEARLRCSPMKGHSHVYWYRQLPEEGLKFMVYLQKENIIDESGMPKERFSAEFPKEGPSILRIQQVVRGDSAAYFCASSRQGSGNTIYFGEGSWLTVV.

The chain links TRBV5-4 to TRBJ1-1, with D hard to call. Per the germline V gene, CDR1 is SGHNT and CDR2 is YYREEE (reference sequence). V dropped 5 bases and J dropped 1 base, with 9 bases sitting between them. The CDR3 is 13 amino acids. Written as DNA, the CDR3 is TGTGCCAGCAGTAGGGAGGCGAACACTGAAGCTTTCTTT. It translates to CASSREANTEAFF.

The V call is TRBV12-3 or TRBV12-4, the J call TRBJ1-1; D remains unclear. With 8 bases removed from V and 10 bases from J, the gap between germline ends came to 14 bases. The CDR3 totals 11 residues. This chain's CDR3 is CASLRGERAFF. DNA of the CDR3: TGTGCCAGCCTCCGCGGGGAACGAGCTTTCTTT.

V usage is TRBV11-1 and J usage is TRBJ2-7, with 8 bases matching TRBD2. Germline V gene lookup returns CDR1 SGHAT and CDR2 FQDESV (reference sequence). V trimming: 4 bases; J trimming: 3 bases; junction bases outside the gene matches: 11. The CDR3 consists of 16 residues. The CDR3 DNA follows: TGTGCCAGCAGCTGGGCGGGGGGTCGGAATGACTACGAGCAGTACTTC. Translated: CASSWAGGRNDYEQYF.

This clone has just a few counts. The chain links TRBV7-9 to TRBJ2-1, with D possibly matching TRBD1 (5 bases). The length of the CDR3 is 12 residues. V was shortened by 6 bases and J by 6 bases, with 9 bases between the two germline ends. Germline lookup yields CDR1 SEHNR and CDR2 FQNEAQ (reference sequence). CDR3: CASRGVSNEQFF. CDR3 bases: TGTGCCAGCAGAGGGGTTAGCAATGAGCAGTTCTTC.

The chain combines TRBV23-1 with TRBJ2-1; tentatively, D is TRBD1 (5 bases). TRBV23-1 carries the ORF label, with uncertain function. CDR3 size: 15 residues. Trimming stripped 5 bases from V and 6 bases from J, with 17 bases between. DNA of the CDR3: TGCGCCAGCAGTTCGAACAGGCGACGGGTCAATGAGCAGTTCTTC. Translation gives CASSSNRRRVNEQFF.